Below are 26 T cell receptor beta chains sequenced from a single sample in a study of blood T cell repertoires in COVID-19. TCRdb's table, derived via immunoSEQ multiplex PCR, lists solely in-frame clones and lacks some. The data hold about 160,000 clones, with 65% to 85% observed a single time. The specimen sequenced was PBMCs or T cells enriched from blood (not recorded which). Receptors were obtained from a woman between 45 and 65 years old in a cohort exposed to, infected with or recovered from COVID-19 (not recorded which).

This clone was seen once. The chain combines TRBV5-1 with TRBJ2-7; 8 bases line up with TRBD2. Germline CDR1 is SGHRS and CDR2 is YFSETQ. The trim removed 0 bases at V and 2 bases at J, leaving 4 bases unmatched. The CDR3 has 15 amino acids. As DNA, the CDR3 is TGCGCCAGCAGCTTGGTAACGGGGGGGACCTACGAGCAGTACTTC. It specifies CASSLVTGGTYEQYF.

The chain uses TRBV5-5 and TRBJ2-7; 8 positions agree with TRBD2. Looked up from germline, CDR1 is SGHKS and CDR2 is YYEKEE (reference sequence). The CDR3 is 17 amino acids. The trim removed 0 bases at V and 0 bases at J, leaving 8 bases unmatched. CDR3 bases: TGTGCCAGCAGCTTGGCCGTGAGCGGGGGCAGCTCCTACGAGCAGTACTTC. Amino acids: CASSLAVSGGSSYEQYF.

This chain uses TRBV30 with TRBJ1-1; no firm D call. Germline assignment: CDR1 GTSNPN and CDR2 SVGIG (reference sequence). V dropped 5 bases and J dropped 3 bases, with 16 bases sitting between them. The CDR3 loop spans 14 amino acids. The CDR3 protein is CAWGEGGEDTEAFF. The CDR3 nucleotides are TGTGCCTGGGGGGAGGGAGGAGAGGACACTGAAGCTTTCTTT.

As to this clone: Distinct nucleotide sequences in the sample also encode this CDR3. The chain is built from TRBV27 and TRBJ1-6, with D perhaps matching TRBD1 (6 bases). This CDR3 region has 13 residues. Looked up from germline, CDR1 is MNHEY and CDR2 is SMNVEV (reference sequence). V was cut by 3 bases and J by 8 bases, with 8 bases left in between. The CDR3 region is CASSLAGDSPLHF. The CDR3 nucleotides are TGTGCCAGCAGTTTGGCAGGGGATTCACCCCTCCACTTT.

This clone was seen a few times. The genes are TRBV15 and TRBJ2-3; D unclear. This CDR3 is built from 15 residues. The V and J ends lost 0 bases and 0 bases respectively, with 7 bases between them. CDR1 LNHNV and CDR2 YYDKDF come from the germline V gene (reference sequence). The DNA of the CDR3 is TGTGCCACCAGCAGAGACGAAACAAGCACAGATACGCAGTATTTT. Its translation is CATSRDETSTDTQYF.

This chain links TRBV10-1 with TRBJ1-6; D unresolved. Germline lookup yields CDR1 WNHNN and CDR2 SYGVQD (reference sequence). V dropped 0 bases and J dropped 6 bases, with 9 bases sitting between them. The CDR3 extends over 15 amino acids. This CDR3 reads CASSESTGSNSPLHF. In nucleotides, the CDR3 is TGCGCCAGCAGTGAGTCGACTGGGAGTAATTCACCCCTCCACTTT.

The chain links TRBV12-3 or TRBV12-4 to TRBJ2-1; D is perhaps TRBD2 (5 bases). The ends were cut back, 6 bases at V and 3 bases at J, with 9 bases in the middle. The CDR3 is made up of 13 amino acids. Here the CDR3 DNA reads TGTGCCAGCAGGCCTAGCAGCTACAATGAGCAGTTCTTC. Translation: CASRPSSYNEQFF.

This chain connects TRBV3-1 (or the pseudogene TRBV3-2) to TRBJ2-7, with D tentatively TRBD2 (6 bases). Trimming removed 8 bases at V and 4 bases at J, with 24 bases between. The CDR3 contains 16 residues. CDR1 is LGHDT, CDR2 YNNKEL, per germline (reference sequence). As DNA, the CDR3 is TGTGCCAGCTCCGGAGGGGTATCCGCCCCGGGATACGAGCAGTACTTC. Protein sequence: CASSGGVSAPGYEQYF.

The genes are TRBV6-1 and TRBJ2-5, with TRBD2 identical over 9 bases. This CDR3 is 12 amino acids long. V was pared by 3 bases and J by 9 bases, with 2 bases of the junction left unmatched. Germline CDR1 and CDR2: MNHNS and SASEGT. CDR3 in amino acids: CASSDKRGAQYF. Written as DNA, the CDR3 is TGTGCCAGCAGTGATAAGCGGGGGGCCCAGTACTTC.

The J gene is TRBJ1-6, the V gene TRBV10-2; 9 positions match TRBD1. Germline V lookup: CDR1 WSHSY, CDR2 SAAADI. The junction had 12 bases not matched to a gene; V was cut back by 8 bases and J by 7 bases. The CDR3 runs 16 residues. CDR3 protein: CASVEGGQGYNSPLHF. The CDR3 nucleotides are TGCGCCAGCGTGGAAGGGGGACAGGGATACAATTCACCCCTCCACTTT.

The chain uses TRBV5-1 and TRBJ2-7, with TRBD1 matching over 10 bases. Germline CDR1 SGHRS, CDR2 YFSETQ. CDR3 size: 14 residues. With 4 bases clipped from V and 6 bases from J, the junction kept 7 bases outside the gene matches. CDR3 protein: CASSPGQGYGEQYF. CDR3 coding DNA: TGCGCCAGCAGCCCGGGACAGGGGTATGGCGAGCAGTACTTC.

V usage is TRBV28 and J usage is TRBJ1-4; D might be TRBD1 (6 bases). V lost 7 bases to trimming and J lost 8 bases, with 23 bases between them. The CDR3 totals 16 residues. Germline CDR1 reads MDHEN; CDR2 reads SYDVKM. The CDR3 DNA reads TGTGCCAGCACCCCGGGGGCTAATCTAGCGGGGGAAAAACTGTTTTTT. This codes for CASTPGANLAGEKLFF.

The chain uses TRBV5-1 and TRBJ2-1; TRBD1 might be the D (6 bases). Germline-derived CDR1 and CDR2 are SGHRS and YFSETQ. The V and J ends lost 4 bases and 6 bases respectively, with 11 bases between them. This CDR3 has 13 residues. The CDR3 coding sequence is TGCGCCAGCAGCCGGATCAGGGGCAATGAGCAGTTCTTC. It yields the protein CASSRIRGNEQFF.

The count of this clone is one. The chain couples TRBV5-1 to TRBJ1-4, with 8 bases matching TRBD1. The germline V gene encodes CDR1 SGHRS and CDR2 YFSETQ. The CDR3 runs 16 residues. V shed 1 base, J shed 7 bases, and the junction held 9 bases outside the gene matches. The CDR3 coding sequence is TGCGCCAGCAGCTTGTCGCAGGGGGCCCGTGGTGAAAAACTGTTTTTT. Residues: CASSLSQGARGEKLFF.

This chain joins TRBV4-2 and TRBJ1-5; 8 nucleotides line up with TRBD1. Germline V gene lookup returns CDR1 LGHNA and CDR2 YNFKEQ. The J segment lost 2 bases and the V segment lost 0 bases, leaving 6 bases of the junction unmatched. The CDR3 has 17 residues. In DNA, the CDR3 is TGTGCCAGCAGCCAAGAGGGGACAGGTCTGGGCAATCAGCCCCAGCATTTT. Translating gives CASSQEGTGLGNQPQHF.

This chain connects TRBV4-3 to TRBJ1-4, with D unresolved. Trimming pared 1 base from V and 2 bases from J, leaving 8 bases between. The germline gives CDR1 LGHNA, CDR2 YSLEER. The CDR3 is 15 residues long. The CDR3 region is CASSQGGTTNEKLFF. DNA for the CDR3: TGCGCCAGCAGCCAAGGAGGTACGACTAATGAAAAACTGTTTTTT.

The chain joins TRBV19 to TRBJ2-3; D perhaps matches TRBD2 (6 bases). V gave up 1 base and J gave up 4 bases, with 9 bases separating them. The CDR3 consists of 14 residues. Looked up from germline, CDR1 is LNHDA and CDR2 is SQIVND (reference sequence). The CDR3 reads CASSIAGGSDTQYF. The CDR3 nucleotides are TGTGCCAGTAGTATAGCCGGGGGTTCAGATACGCAGTATTTT.

For this clone: At the DNA level, this CDR3 is encoded by other sequences in the same sample as well. V is TRBV10-3 and J is TRBJ1-2; D gene ambiguous. Trimming pared 3 bases from V and 4 bases from J, leaving 15 bases between. The CDR3 runs 15 residues. Germline-derived CDR1 and CDR2 are ENHRY and SYGVKD. CDR3 in DNA: TGTGCCATCAGTGACCGGGATCCACAAACCTATGGCTACACCTTC. Its translation is CAISDRDPQTYGYTF.

This clone was detected once. V is TRBV5-1 and J is TRBJ1-2; 7 nucleotides align to TRBD1. CDR1 is SGHRS and CDR2 is YFSETQ in the germline V gene. CDR3 length equals 17 residues. V lost 0 bases and J lost 4; bases outside the gene matches: 12. The CDR3 bases are TGCGCCAGCAGCTTGGCCGAGGCAGGGGGTATTGTCTATGGCTACACCTTC. Protein sequence: CASSLAEAGGIVYGYTF.

CDR3 amino acids: CASSVGSHDTQYF. DNA for the CDR3: TGTGCCAGCTCAGTCGGGTCACATGATACGCAGTATTTT. This sequence joins TRBV28 and TRBJ2-3; D is ambiguous. V was pared by 8 bases and J by 6 bases, with 15 bases between. The germline V gene has CDR1 MDHEN and CDR2 SYDVKM. The CDR3 is made up of 13 amino acids.

This clone was seen more than once but under ten times. This sample also contains other DNA sequences that code for the same CDR3. V usage is TRBV12-3 or TRBV12-4 and J usage is TRBJ1-5, with 8 nucleotides matching TRBD1. Trimming at V came to 5 bases and at J to 4 bases, leaving 1 base not matched to a gene. This CDR3 contains 13 residues. Here the CDR3 reads CASSGQGNQPQHF. CDR3 nucleotides: TGTGCCAGCAGTGGACAGGGTAATCAGCCCCAGCATTTT.

V gene TRBV5-1 combines with J gene TRBJ2-5; 8 bases agree with TRBD2. With V trimmed by 0 bases and J by 4 bases, 2 bases remained unmatched. The CDR3 runs 14 residues. Germline V CDR1 and CDR2: SGHRS, YFSETQ. The CDR3 sequence: CASSLAREAETQYF. Here the CDR3 DNA reads TGCGCCAGCAGCTTGGCGCGGGAGGCAGAGACCCAGTACTTC.

The chain carries TRBV9 and TRBJ2-5; no firm D call. Deletions cut 3 bases from V and 1 base from J, with 7 bases between. The CDR3 contains 13 residues. From germline, CDR1 is SGDLS and CDR2 YYNGEE. The CDR3 is CASSGASQETQYF. The CDR3 nucleotides read TGTGCCAGCAGCGGGGCCAGCCAAGAGACCCAGTACTTC.

This clone was detected only a few times. The J gene is TRBJ2-3, the V gene TRBV7-6, with TRBD2 matching 8 bases. CDR1 is SGHVS and CDR2 is FNYEAQ in the germline V gene. V lost 10 bases to trimming and J lost 1 base; unmatched junction nucleotides: 13. CDR3 size: 16 residues. CDR3 in amino acids: CATSRGLVDGTDTQYF. Written as DNA, the CDR3 is TGTGCCACCTCAAGGGGACTAGTCGATGGCACAGATACGCAGTATTTT. The whole variable domain, remainder taken from reference TRBV7-6 and TRBJ2-3, is GAGVSQSPRYKVTKRGQDVALRCDPISGHVSLYWYRQALGQGPEFLTYFNYEAQQDKSGLPNDRFSAERPEGSISTLTIQRTEQRDSAMYRCATSRGLVDGTDTQYFGPGTRLTVL.

V is TRBV6-5 and J is TRBJ2-3, with 13 bases that match TRBD2. The CDR3 has 15 residues. CDR1 is MNHEY and CDR2 is SVGAGI in the germline V gene. The V gene end was trimmed by 7 bases and the J gene end by 6 bases; junction bases not matched to a gene: 7. DNA for the CDR3: TGTGCCAGCACCGGACTAGCGGGAGTGGGCGATACGCAGTATTTT. This translates into CASTGLAGVGDTQYF.

The CDR3 protein is CASNLSGQGYEKLFF. DNA of the CDR3: TGTGCCAGCAACCTATCGGGACAGGGTTATGAAAAACTGTTTTTT. The chain links TRBV28 to TRBJ1-4; 9 nucleotides line up with TRBD1. CDR1 MDHEN and CDR2 SYDVKM come from the germline V gene. The CDR3 totals 15 residues. The V gene end was trimmed by 7 bases and the J gene end by 6 bases; junction bases not matched to a gene: 9.